The table lists the clone carrying this T cell receptor beta chain with a few counts. Antigen specificity is unknown. ViraFEST expansion of antigen-specific CD4+ T cells with viral peptide pools preceded sequencing. The culture ran for approximately 10 days, and then CD4+ T cells were isolated. From March to December 2020, the person had a SARS-CoV-2 infection that was confirmed by PCR. With around 10 ug/ml peptides and about 9.5 IU/ml IL-2, over 1.5 million PBMC per well were cultured. The data were taken from a study of vaccination effects on CD4 cells after COVID-19. Method: immunoSEQ multiplex PCR; TCRdb's copy keeps in-frame clones and lacks some. This repertoire shows 22,000 or so clones, roughly 69% found once; its top ten account for about 38%. The germline CDR1 and CDR2 sequences are LGHDT and YNNKEL (reference sequence). V was clipped by 4 bases and J by 7 bases, with 8 bases between them. CDR3 length equals 12 residues.

The origin of this receptor is a human donor who had a prior SARS-CoV-2 infection. Specimen: CD4+ T cells from PBMCs cultured with a peptide pool, collected before COVID-19 vaccination. The rearrangement links TRBV3-1 (or the pseudogene TRBV3-2) to TRBJ2-1; tentatively, D is TRBD1 (5 bases). The CDR3 loop is CASSRYRNEQFF. The CDR3 nucleotides are TGTGCCAGCAGCCGGTACAGGAATGAGCAGTTCTTC.